Shown below are 26 T cell receptor beta chains from a single sample sequenced in a study of blood T cell repertoires in COVID-19. Sequencing used immunoSEQ multiplex PCR; TCRdb keeps in-frame clones, though not all of them. The data show under 200,000 clones, about nine tenths seen once. Sequencing was done on a sample of peripheral blood. These receptors were obtained from a man aged 18 to 30 with active or convalescent COVID-19.

This clone was detected only once. The gene calls are TRBV19 and TRBJ2-3; 8 bases line up with TRBD2. There are 14 residues in the CDR3. The V gene's germline CDR1 is LNHDA and CDR2 SQIVND (reference sequence). J lost 6 bases, V lost 6 bases, and 8 bases had no gene match. The CDR3 region is CASSRGREADTQYF. In nucleotides, the CDR3 is TGTGCCAGTAGCCGGGGGCGGGAGGCGGATACGCAGTATTTT. The full variable domain, with the rest looked up from reference TRBV19 and TRBJ2-3, is DGGITQSPKYLFRKEGQNVTLSCEQNLNHDAMYWYRQDPGQGLRLIYYSQIVNDFQKGDIAEGYSVSREKKESFPLTVTSAQKNPTAFYLCASSRGREADTQYFGPGTRLTVL.

V gene TRBV5-1 combines with J gene TRBJ2-6, with TRBD1 identical over 8 bases. With 4 bases clipped from V and 4 bases from J, the junction kept 4 bases outside the gene matches. This CDR3 is 15 amino acids long. CDR1 SGHRS and CDR2 YFSETQ come from the germline V gene. As DNA, the CDR3 is TGCGCCAGCAGCCCGGACAGGGACGGGGCCAACGTCCTGACTTTC. This encodes CASSPDRDGANVLTF.

V is TRBV5-1 and J is TRBJ1-1; 7 bases match TRBD1. Germline values: CDR1 SGHRS, CDR2 YFSETQ. V was pared by 3 bases and J by 3 bases, with 2 bases of the junction left unmatched. The CDR3 runs to 13 residues. In DNA form, the CDR3 reads TGCGCCAGCAGCTCAACAGGGGACACTGAAGCTTTCTTT. Protein product: CASSSTGDTEAFF.

The V call is TRBV10-3, the J call TRBJ2-3, with TRBD2 identical over 16 bases. CDR3 length: 18 residues. The J segment lost 5 bases and the V segment lost 2 bases, leaving 7 bases of the junction unmatched. Germline CDR1 ENHRY, CDR2 SYGVKD. Written as DNA, the CDR3 is TGTGCCATCAGTGAGCCGGGACTAGCGGGGGGGCAGAAAGATACGCAGTATTTT. Translated, it gives CAISEPGLAGGQKDTQYF.

V and J are TRBV7-9 and TRBJ2-1; 7 nucleotides align to TRBD2. Germline loops: CDR1 SEHNR, CDR2 FQNEAQ (reference sequence). This CDR3 contains 14 residues. J lost 15 bases, V lost 1 base, and 12 bases had no gene match. The CDR3 loop reads CASSLVGTTGQPFF. The CDR3 region has the DNA TGTGCCAGCAGCTTAGTTGGGACTACGGGCCAACCGTTCTTC.

This clone showed up just once. V is TRBV30 and J is TRBJ2-7; 7 nucleotides align to TRBD1. The length of the CDR3 is 11 residues. Germline trimming cut 3 bases from V and 6 bases from J; bases unmatched to any gene: 2. Germline CDR1 GTSNPN, CDR2 SVGIG (reference sequence). CDR3 loop: CAWSAGGEQYF. Written as DNA, the CDR3 is TGTGCCTGGAGCGCAGGGGGCGAGCAGTACTTC. The whole variable domain, remainder taken from reference TRBV30 and TRBJ2-7, is SQTIHQWPATLVQPVGSPLSLECTVEGTSNPNLYWYRQAAGRGLQLLFYSVGIGQISSEVPQNLSASRPQDRQFILSSKKLLLSDSGFYLCAWSAGGEQYFGPGTRLTVT.

The V and J genes are TRBV18 and TRBJ1-1; a weak D match, TRBD1 (5 bases). The CDR3 totals 15 residues. Germline V lookup: CDR1 KGHSH, CDR2 LQKENI. V lost 0 bases and J 3 bases, leaving 11 bases between the germline ends. The CDR3 sequence is CASSPPAGRDTEAFF. CDR3 coding DNA: TGTGCCAGCTCACCACCCGCAGGGAGGGACACTGAAGCTTTCTTT.

The V call is TRBV25-1, the J call TRBJ2-1, with 8 bases fitting TRBD2. The CDR3 covers 14 residues. Germline V lookup: CDR1 MGHDK, CDR2 SYGVNS. V shed 10 bases, J shed 10 bases, and the junction held 15 bases outside the gene matches. CDR3 sequence reads: CAIEPPGLEGEQFF. CDR3 in DNA: TGTGCCATCGAACCCCCGGGACTAGAGGGGGAGCAGTTCTTC.

This clone appeared a single time. This chain uses TRBV20-1 with TRBJ2-3; D remains unclear. CDR3 size: 11 residues. V shed 5 bases and J shed 5 bases, with 8 bases lying between them. Germline-derived CDR1 and CDR2 are DFQATT and SNEGSKA (reference sequence). The DNA of the CDR3 is TGCAGTGCTCCCTTAGTAGATACGCAGTATTTT. It codes for CSAPLVDTQYF.

CDR3 sequence (DNA): TGCGCCAGCAGCCCTAACTACAGGGGTCCTAATGAAAAACTGTTTTTT. This translates into CASSPNYRGPNEKLFF. This sequence joins TRBV4-1 and TRBJ1-4; 7 positions match TRBD1. The CDR3 extends over 16 amino acids. Per germline, CDR1 MGHRA and CDR2 YSYEKL. The V gene end was trimmed by 4 bases and the J gene end by 3 bases; junction bases not matched to a gene: 8.

This clone turned up a few times. This chain's CDR3 is CASRAGVGGTNTGELFF. The CDR3 DNA reads as TGTGCCAGCAGGGCGGGGGTTGGAGGTACGAACACCGGGGAGCTGTTTTTT. The genes are TRBV2 and TRBJ2-2; 7 nucleotides match TRBD2. The CDR3 loop spans 17 amino acids. Germline V CDR1 and CDR2: SNHLY, FYNNEI. The V segment lost 6 bases and the J segment 0 bases; nucleotides outside the gene matches: 10.

J is TRBJ2-3 and V is TRBV6-4; the match to TRBD1 covers 8 bases. V was clipped by 5 bases and J by 2 bases; unmatched bases: 9. CDR3 length: 16 residues. Germline values: CDR1 MRHNA, CDR2 SNTAGT. The CDR3 nucleotides read TGTGCCAGCAGTCCTAAAACAGGGGGTGCCACAGATACGCAGTATTTT. It translates to CASSPKTGGATDTQYF.

The chain employs TRBV11-2 and TRBJ1-1; D ambiguous. From germline, CDR1 is SGHAT and CDR2 FQNNGV. V lost 1 base and J lost 2, with 2 bases in between. The CDR3 is 12 residues long. The CDR3, as DNA: TGTGCCAGCAGCTTAGCTAACACTGAAGCTTTCTTT. This gives the protein CASSLANTEAFF.

This chain connects TRBV16 to TRBJ2-7; 10 bases agree with TRBD1. Per the germline V gene, CDR1 is KGHSY and CDR2 is FQNENV. The V segment lost 2 bases and the J segment 4 bases; nucleotides outside the gene matches: 5. This CDR3 region has 15 residues. CDR3: CASSQPGQGSYEQYF. CDR3 coding DNA: TGTGCCAGCAGCCAACCGGGACAGGGGTCATACGAGCAGTACTTC. The full variable domain, its missing parts supplied by reference TRBV16 and TRBJ2-7, is GEEVAQTPKHLVRGEGQKAKLYCAPIKGHSYVFWYQQVLKNEFKFLISFQNENVFDETGMPKERFSAKCLPNSPCSLEIQATKLEDSAVYFCASSQPGQGSYEQYFGPGTRLTVT.

The table lists this clone with a count of one. This chain links TRBV7-9 with TRBJ2-2; 14 bases are a match to TRBD2. Germline V gene sequence: CDR1 SEHNR, CDR2 FQNEAQ (reference sequence). V dropped 5 bases and J dropped 6; count of bases not matched to a gene: 5. The CDR3 has 16 residues. The CDR3 loop reads CASSPRLAGGAGELFF. CDR3 coding DNA: TGTGCCAGCAGCCCAAGACTAGCGGGAGGGGCCGGGGAGCTGTTTTTT.

The genes are TRBV4-2 and TRBJ2-7; 9 nucleotides align to TRBD2. Germline CDR1 is LGHNA and CDR2 is YNFKEQ. The CDR3 is made up of 15 amino acids. V was pared by 4 bases and J by 0 bases, with 4 bases of the junction left unmatched. The CDR3 protein is CASSRPSGDSYEQYF. The CDR3 region has the DNA TGTGCCAGCAGCCGACCTAGCGGGGACTCCTACGAGCAGTACTTC.

V gene TRBV6-2 or TRBV6-3 combines with J gene TRBJ2-1; 10 nucleotides match TRBD2. The V gene's germline CDR1 is MNHEY and CDR2 SVGEGT. The CDR3 is made up of 16 amino acids. The V gene end was trimmed by 5 bases and the J gene end by 10 bases; junction bases not matched to a gene: 14. CDR3 nucleotide sequence: TGTGCCAGCAGTCTAAGCGGGGGGGTCATACGTCCGGAGCAGTTCTTC. It yields the protein CASSLSGGVIRPEQFF.

The CDR3 here is CSVVTAVLQETQYF. In nucleotides, the CDR3 is TGCAGCGTTGTTACGGCGGTCCTCCAAGAGACCCAGTACTTC. The gene calls are TRBV29-1 and TRBJ2-5; D unclear. The germline V gene encodes CDR1 SQVTM and CDR2 ANQGSEA. The CDR3 sequence is 14 residues long. Trimming took 4 bases from V and 1 from J, leaving 13 bases between them.

The chain employs TRBV2 and TRBJ1-4; TRBD1 agrees at 9 bases. J was trimmed by 8 bases and V by 7 bases; bases with no gene match: 11. CDR1 is SNHLY and CDR2 is FYNNEI in the germline V gene. This CDR3 has 15 amino acids. CDR3 sequence: CASTLFGTGREKLFF. The CDR3 bases are TGTGCCAGCACCTTATTCGGGACAGGGCGCGAAAAACTGTTTTTT.

The V gene is TRBV29-1, the J gene TRBJ2-3; tentative D call: TRBD2 (6 bases). V lost 0 bases and J 5 bases, leaving 15 bases between the germline ends. This CDR3 is 15 amino acids long. The germline V gene encodes CDR1 SQVTM and CDR2 ANQGSEA. The CDR3 is CSVEDLGGYQDTQYF. In DNA form, the CDR3 reads TGCAGCGTTGAAGATCTGGGGGGATATCAAGATACGCAGTATTTT.

The genes are TRBV5-1 and TRBJ2-5; 8 nucleotides match TRBD2. CDR1 is SGHRS, CDR2 YFSETQ, per germline. The CDR3 consists of 14 residues. Trimming at V came to 2 bases and at J to 1 base, leaving 1 base not matched to a gene. The CDR3 is CASSLAGVQETQYF. The DNA of the CDR3 is TGCGCCAGCAGCTTAGCGGGGGTCCAAGAGACCCAGTACTTC.

The chain carries TRBV30 and TRBJ1-1; D gene uncertain. The CDR3 is 13 residues long. CDR1 and CDR2 from the germline V gene are GTSNPN and SVGIG (reference sequence). The V and J ends lost 2 bases and 11 bases respectively, with 18 bases between them. CDR3 sequence (DNA): TGTGCCTGGAGTAACAACGAGAGGAGTTGGGCTTTCTTT. As protein: CAWSNNERSWAFF.

The rearrangement uses TRBV5-1 and TRBJ2-5; D might be TRBD2 (5 bases). CDR1 and CDR2 (germline): SGHRS, YFSETQ. Trimming cost V 2 bases and J 5 bases, with 16 bases left between them. The length of the CDR3 is 15 residues. CDR3 sequence (DNA): TGCGCCAGCAGCTTAGTCCGGGATCCGGGGGAGACCCAGTACTTC. The encoded protein is CASSLVRDPGETQYF.

The genes are TRBV4-2 and TRBJ1-4; D is undetermined. Germline V gives CDR1 LGHNA, CDR2 YNFKEQ. The CDR3 has 15 amino acids. Deletions cut 4 bases from V and 1 base from J, with 10 bases between. The CDR3 spells CASSRVRGTNEKLFF. In nucleotides, the CDR3 is TGTGCCAGCAGCCGAGTTCGGGGAACTAATGAAAAACTGTTTTTT.

For the CDR3, the DNA is TGCAGCGCTCGGGACAGTAACACTGAAGCTTTCTTT. This gives the protein CSARDSNTEAFF. V and J are TRBV29-1 and TRBJ1-1; TRBD1 aligns across 7 bases. Germline lookup yields CDR1 SQVTM and CDR2 ANQGSEA. The length of the CDR3 is 12 residues. The V and J ends lost 7 bases and 2 bases, in that order; junction bases with no gene match: 4.

The chain links TRBV30 to TRBJ1-5; 11 nucleotides line up with TRBD1. Trimming took 2 bases from V and 5 from J; bases not matched to a gene: 5. Looked up from germline, CDR1 is GTSNPN and CDR2 is SVGIG (reference sequence). This CDR3 spans 15 amino acids. The CDR3 region has the DNA TGTGCCTGGAGTCTTGGGACAGGGGGTGATCAGCCCCAGCATTTT. The encoded protein is CAWSLGTGGDQPQHF.